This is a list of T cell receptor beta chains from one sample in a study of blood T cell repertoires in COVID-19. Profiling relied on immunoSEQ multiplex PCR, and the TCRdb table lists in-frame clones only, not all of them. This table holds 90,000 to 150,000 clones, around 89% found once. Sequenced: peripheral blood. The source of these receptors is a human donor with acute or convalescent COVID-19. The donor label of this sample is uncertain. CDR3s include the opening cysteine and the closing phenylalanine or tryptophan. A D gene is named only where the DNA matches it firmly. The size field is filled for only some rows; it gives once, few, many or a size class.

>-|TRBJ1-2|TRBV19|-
TGTGCCAGTAGTGGCGCAGGTATTAGCTACACCTTC
CASSGAGISYTF
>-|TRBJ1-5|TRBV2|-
TGTGCCAGCAGTGCGCACAGGGAGCATCAGCCCCAGCATTTT
CASSAHREHQPQHF
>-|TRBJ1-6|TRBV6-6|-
TGTGCCAGCAGGCCAGGGTTCGGGAATTCACCCCTCCACTTT
CASRPGFGNSPLHF
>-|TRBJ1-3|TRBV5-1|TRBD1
TGCGCCAGCAGCTTCTCCGGGACAGGGCCCTCTGGAAACACCATATATTTT
CASSFSGTGPSGNTIYF
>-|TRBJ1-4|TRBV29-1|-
TGCAGCGTTTTGGTAGCAACTAATGAAAAACTGTTTTTT
CSVLVATNEKLFF
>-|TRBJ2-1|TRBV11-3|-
TGTGCCAGCAGCTTAGTCGGTGGGAGGTCCCCAACGTTCTTC
CASSLVGGRSPTFF
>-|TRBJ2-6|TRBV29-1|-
TGCAGCGTTCGCGGGAACTCTGGGGCCAACGTCCTGACTTTC
CSVRGNSGANVLTF
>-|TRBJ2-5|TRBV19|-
TGTGCCAGTGGACAGTTAGGCGAGACCCAGTACTTC
CASGQLGETQYF
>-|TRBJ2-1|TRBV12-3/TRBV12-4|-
TGTGCCAGCAGGTTACTAGGCGGTGAGCAGTTCTTC
CASRLLGGEQFF
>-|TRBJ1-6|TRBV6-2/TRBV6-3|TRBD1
TGTGCCAGCAGCCCTGTCCCCCGGACAGGGGCGCACTCACCCCTCCACTTT
CASSPVPRTGAHSPLHF
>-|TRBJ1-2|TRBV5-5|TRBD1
TGTGCCAGCAGCTCGGGACAGGCGGTTCACTATGGCTACACCTTC
CASSSGQAVHYGYTF
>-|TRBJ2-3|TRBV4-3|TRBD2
TGCGCCAGCAGCCCTGGGCGCGGGGGGGCAGCCGATACGCAGTATTTT
CASSPGRGGAADTQYF
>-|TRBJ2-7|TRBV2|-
TGTGCCAGCAGTGGATATAGGGACAAGACCGAGCAGTACTTC
CASSGYRDKTEQYF
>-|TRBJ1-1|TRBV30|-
TGTGCCTGGTCGAGCGGGGGCGCTGGGATGAACACTGAAGCTTTCTTT
CAWSSGGAGMNTEAFF
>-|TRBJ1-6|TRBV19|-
TGTGCCAGTAGTATCCAGAGAACAGGTCGTAATTCACCCCTCCACTTT
CASSIQRTGRNSPLHF
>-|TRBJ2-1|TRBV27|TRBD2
TGTGCCAGCAGTTTATACTGGACTAGTAGCAATGAGCAGTTCTTC
CASSLYWTSSNEQFF
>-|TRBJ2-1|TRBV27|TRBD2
TGTGCCAGCAATCTACTAGCGGGACCCTACAATGAGCAGTTCTTC
CASNLLAGPYNEQFF
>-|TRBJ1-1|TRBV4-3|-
TGCGCCAGCAGCCAACAGAAAACAATGAACACTGAAGCTTTCTTT
CASSQQKTMNTEAFF
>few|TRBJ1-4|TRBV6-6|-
TGTGCCACCATGGGGGAGGCTAATGAAAAACTGTTTTTT
CATMGEANEKLFF
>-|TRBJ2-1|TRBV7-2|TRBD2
TGTGCCAGCAGCTTAGAGGGGAGGGGTTGGAATGAGCAGTTCTTC
CASSLEGRGWNEQFF
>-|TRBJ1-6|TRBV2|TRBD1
TGTGCCAGCAGCGACGAGGGACAGGGTCTCTCACCCCTCCACTTT
CASSDEGQGLSPLHF
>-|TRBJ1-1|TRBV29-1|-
TGCAGCGTTGAAATGCAGGGGAACACTGAAGCTTTCTTT
CSVEMQGNTEAFF
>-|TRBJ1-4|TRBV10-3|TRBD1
TGTGCCATCAGTGATTCCCCGACAGGGGCTAATGAAAAACTGTTTTTT
CAISDSPTGANEKLFF
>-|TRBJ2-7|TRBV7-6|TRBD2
TGTGCCAGCAGCCTAGCGGGAGGTACGTCCTACGAGCAGTACTTC
CASSLAGGTSYEQYF
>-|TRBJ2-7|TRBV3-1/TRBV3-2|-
TGTGCCAGCAGCCAATATCGAGGTACCTACGAGCAGTACTTC
CASSQYRGTYEQYF
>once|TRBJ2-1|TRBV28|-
TGTGCCAGCAGTCTCCCGGCGGTAGCCGCACCCACCAATGAGCAGTTCTTC
CASSLPAVAAPTNEQFF
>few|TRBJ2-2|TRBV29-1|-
TGCAGCGTTGATCCAGGGAACACCGGGGAGCTGTTTTTT
CSVDPGNTGELFF
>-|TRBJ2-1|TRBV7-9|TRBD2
TGTGCCAGCACCGATGACCCCCCCGGGGCGGGGGTATACTACAATGAGCAGTTCTTC
CASTDDPPGAGVYYNEQFF
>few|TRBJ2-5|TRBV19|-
TGTGCCAGTAGTATAGGAGGCGGGCTAGAGACCCAGTACTTC
CASSIGGGLETQYF
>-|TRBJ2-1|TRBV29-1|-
TGCAGCGTTGAAAAACTTCACAATGAGCAGTTCTTC
CSVEKLHNEQFF
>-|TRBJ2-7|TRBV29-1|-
TGCAGCGCAGGCCAGGGGGGCAACTCCTACGAGCAGTACTTC
CSAGQGGNSYEQYF
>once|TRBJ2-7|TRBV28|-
TGTGCCAGCAGTTTATCGGGGAAGGGCTACGAGCAGTACTTC
CASSLSGKGYEQYF
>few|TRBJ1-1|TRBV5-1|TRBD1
TGCGCCAGCAGCACAGGACAGGGTGGGAACACTGAAGCTTTCTTT
CASSTGQGGNTEAFF
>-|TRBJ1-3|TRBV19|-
TGTGCCAGTGCTGCCGCGACGGGCTCTGGAAACACCATATATTTT
CASAAATGSGNTIYF
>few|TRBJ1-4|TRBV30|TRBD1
TGTGCCTGGAGCGCCGGGACAGGGGGCGTAGAAAAACTGTTTTTT
CAWSAGTGGVEKLFF
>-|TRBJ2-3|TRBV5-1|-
TGCGCCAGCAGCTTGGTACTAGCTAATACAGATACGCAGTATTTT
CASSLVLANTDTQYF
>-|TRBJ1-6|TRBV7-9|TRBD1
TGTGCCAGCAGCTTACAACAGGGGGGAAATTCACCCCTCCACTTT
CASSLQQGGNSPLHF
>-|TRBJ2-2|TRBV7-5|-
TGTGCCAGAGGCTATCCCCAGAACACCGGGGAGCTGTTTTTT
CARGYPQNTGELFF
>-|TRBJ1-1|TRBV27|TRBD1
TGTGCCAGCAGGGAGGACAGGGGGCGGGCTGAAGCTTTCTTT
CASREDRGRAEAFF